The 24 T cell receptor beta chains listed next were all sequenced from one sample in a study of blood T cell repertoires in COVID-19. Repertoires were generated with immunoSEQ multiplex PCR, while TCRdb's copy carries only in-frame clones and drops some. The data hold approximately 120,000 clones, with about 85% observed a single time. The sequenced material came from peripheral blood. Receptors were obtained from a woman of 80 years or more with COVID-19, enrolled during active disease.

This sequence joins TRBV28 and TRBJ1-4, with D possibly TRBD1 on 5 matching bases. The CDR3 runs 14 residues. Per the germline V gene, CDR1 is MDHEN and CDR2 is SYDVKM. Trimming took off 6 bases at V and 8 bases at J, with 16 bases between the two ends. The CDR3 loop reads CASRASGEWEKLFF. DNA for the CDR3: TGTGCCAGCAGAGCCTCGGGGGAATGGGAAAAACTGTTTTTT. Complete variable domain (other parts from reference TRBV28 and TRBJ1-4): DVKVTQSSRYLVKRTGEKVFLECVQDMDHENMFWYRQDPGLGLRLIYFSYDVKMKEKGDIPEGYSVSREKKERFSLILESASTNQTSMYLCASRASGEWEKLFFGSGTQLSVL.

The rearrangement uses TRBV5-8 and TRBJ1-5; D gene unclear. V lost 4 bases and J lost 2, with 16 bases in between. The CDR3 extends over 16 amino acids. Germline-derived CDR1 and CDR2 are SGHTS and YDEGEE. The CDR3 DNA follows: TGTGCCAGCAGCAAGTCCCCTGGCGGAGGCAATCAGCCCCAGCATTTT. Its protein is CASSKSPGGGNQPQHF.

CDR3 in DNA: TGTGCCAGCAGTTGGGGGACAGGGGGCAGCTACACCTTC. As protein: CASSWGTGGSYTF. The chain links TRBV12-3 or TRBV12-4 to TRBJ1-2; 12 bases are a match to TRBD1. CDR3 size: 13 residues. The V and J ends lost 4 bases and 9 bases, in that order; junction bases with no gene match: 3.

This chain connects TRBV28 to TRBJ2-1; 7 nucleotides align to TRBD2. The germline gives CDR1 MDHEN, CDR2 SYDVKM. CDR3 length: 14 residues. The V and J ends lost 2 bases and 8 bases, in that order; junction bases with no gene match: 6. In nucleotides, the CDR3 is TGTGCCAGCAGTTTACCCGGGAGGTTCCATGAGCAGTTCTTC. As protein: CASSLPGRFHEQFF.

There are a few counts of this clone. This chain links TRBV11-2 with TRBJ2-7; 8 positions match TRBD2. Germline trimming cut 5 bases from V and 3 bases from J; bases unmatched to any gene: 9. The CDR3 has 15 residues. Germline V lookup: CDR1 SGHAT, CDR2 FQNNGV. DNA of the CDR3: TGTGCCAGCAGCCATGTGAGTAGCGGGAACTACGAGCAGTACTTC. Protein sequence: CASSHVSSGNYEQYF.

The chain couples TRBV5-5 to TRBJ2-3; TRBD1 matches 7 bases. Germline lookup yields CDR1 SGHKS and CDR2 YYEKEE (reference sequence). The CDR3 runs 14 residues. V lost 4 bases, J lost 2 bases, and 4 bases stayed unmatched. CDR3 sequence: CASSPGQLTDTQYF. As DNA, the CDR3 is TGTGCCAGCAGCCCGGGACAGCTCACAGATACGCAGTATTTT.

The chain combines TRBV6-5 with TRBJ2-7; 10 bases fit TRBD2. Germline CDR1 MNHEY, CDR2 SVGAGI. The CDR3 covers 16 residues. The junction had 7 bases not matched to a gene; V was cut back by 0 bases and J by 5 bases. DNA for the CDR3: TGTGCCAGCAGTTACTCGATCCAGCGGGAGGGGGACGAGCAGTACTTC. Protein: CASSYSIQREGDEQYF.

The chain has TRBV11-2 and TRBJ1-1; maybe TRBD1 (6 bases). The V end was cut by 3 bases, the J end by 0 bases, with 11 bases between. Looked up from germline, CDR1 is SGHAT and CDR2 is FQNNGV. This CDR3 has 15 amino acids. The chain's CDR3 is CASSFNTGLNTEAFF. CDR3 in DNA: TGTGCCAGCAGCTTCAATACAGGGCTGAACACTGAAGCTTTCTTT.

The chain joins TRBV6-1 to TRBJ2-7; 13 nucleotides align to TRBD2. J gave up 6 bases and V 0 bases, and 5 bases lay outside the gene matches. Germline V CDR1 and CDR2: MNHNS, SASEGT. The CDR3 totals 16 residues. CDR3 amino acids: CASSEAALAGGGEQYF. Written as DNA, the CDR3 is TGTGCCAGCAGTGAAGCCGCACTAGCGGGAGGGGGCGAGCAGTACTTC.

The chain links TRBV5-1 to TRBJ2-7, with D possibly TRBD1 on 5 matching bases. Germline lookup yields CDR1 SGHRS and CDR2 YFSETQ. V was clipped by 5 bases and J by 5 bases, with 14 bases between them. CDR3 length: 13 amino acids. CDR3 amino acids: CASRVQGMNEQYF. The CDR3 coding sequence is TGCGCCAGCAGGGTCCAGGGAATGAACGAGCAGTACTTC. Based on the CDR3 plus reference TRBV5-1 and TRBJ2-7, the full variable domain is KAGVTQTPRYLIKTRGQQVTLSCSPISGHRSVSWYQQTPGQGLQFLFEYFSETQRNKGNFPGRFSGRQFSNSRSEMNVSTLELGDSALYLCASRVQGMNEQYFGPGTRLTVT.

This clone appeared a single time. The chain uses TRBV7-9 and TRBJ2-1, with D maybe TRBD1 (6 bases). Trimming cost V 8 bases and J 3 bases, with 17 bases left between them. The CDR3 contains 15 residues. CDR1 is SEHNR and CDR2 is FQNEAQ in the germline V gene (reference sequence). The CDR3 sequence is CASLEGVLRYNEQFF. The CDR3 DNA sequence: TGTGCCAGCTTAGAGGGGGTTCTCCGCTACAATGAGCAGTTCTTC.

This chain links TRBV27 with TRBJ2-3; D may be TRBD2 (5 bases). Trimming stripped 3 bases from V and 4 bases from J, with 8 bases between. The CDR3 consists of 13 residues. The V gene's germline CDR1 is MNHEY and CDR2 SMNVEV (reference sequence). CDR3 nucleotide sequence: TGTGCCAGCAGTTTTTCGAGGGCAGATACGCAGTATTTT. It is translated as CASSFSRADTQYF.

Details on this clone: This CDR3 is also generated by other DNA sequences in the sample. The rearrangement links TRBV5-5 to TRBJ2-5; possibly TRBD1 for D (5 bases). Looked up from germline, CDR1 is SGHKS and CDR2 is YYEKEE (reference sequence). This CDR3 region has 16 residues. V was trimmed by 0 bases and J by 0 bases, leaving 12 bases between them. CDR3 in amino acids: CASSLGLAGYQETQYF. The CDR3 DNA is TGTGCCAGCAGCTTGGGACTGGCAGGGTACCAAGAGACCCAGTACTTC.

The chain uses TRBV6-6 and TRBJ2-7; TRBD2 matches 8 bases. Germline CDR1 is MNHNY and CDR2 is SVGAGI (reference sequence). V trimming: 8 bases; J trimming: 6 bases; junction bases outside the gene matches: 15. This CDR3 spans 15 amino acids. In DNA form, the CDR3 reads TGTGCCAGCTCATCCAGCGGGAGCTACTCAGGCGAGCAGTACTTC. Residues: CASSSSGSYSGEQYF.

The chain links TRBV4-1 to TRBJ2-3; 8 nucleotides line up with TRBD2. Per germline, CDR1 MGHRA and CDR2 YSYEKL. The CDR3 has 16 amino acids. V shed 3 bases and J 4 bases; nucleotides not matched to a gene: 9. The CDR3 reads CASSHPMSGSSDTQYF. CDR3 bases: TGCGCCAGCAGCCACCCCATGAGCGGGAGCTCAGATACGCAGTATTTT.

This chain joins TRBV6-6 and TRBJ1-2, with a tentative D call TRBD1 (5 bases). CDR1 MNHNY and CDR2 SVGAGI come from the germline V gene (reference sequence). Trimming removed 4 bases from V and 4 bases from J, with 13 bases in between. The CDR3 is made up of 14 amino acids. Here the CDR3 reads CASSSNGQGYGYTF. As DNA, the CDR3 is TGTGCCAGCAGTTCTAACGGGCAGGGCTATGGCTACACCTTC.

This clone appeared a single time. V and J are TRBV5-6 and TRBJ1-3, with D possibly matching TRBD1 (5 bases). Germline CDR1 reads SGHDT; CDR2 reads YYEEEE. Trimming left V 4 bases short and J 2 bases short, with 10 bases between. The CDR3 has 14 residues. CDR3 amino acids: CASSRGLAGNTIYF. CDR3 nucleotides: TGTGCCAGCAGCCGGGGACTGGCTGGAAACACCATATATTTT.

This clone was picked up one time. V and J are TRBV6-6 and TRBJ1-5, with unresolved D. The CDR3 spans 12 residues. The V gene's germline CDR1 is MNHNY and CDR2 SVGAGI (reference sequence). V was trimmed by 8 bases and J by 6 bases, leaving 11 bases between them. The CDR3 coding sequence is TGTGCCAGCTCAGACTCCCGTCAGCCCCAGCATTTT. This encodes CASSDSRQPQHF.

The rearrangement links TRBV5-4 to TRBJ1-4; unclear D gene. V gave up 0 bases and J gave up 1 base, with 13 bases separating them. The V gene's germline CDR1 is SGHNT and CDR2 YYREEE (reference sequence). The CDR3 runs to 17 residues. The CDR3 here is CASSLGAGLVTNEKLFF. The CDR3 DNA reads TGTGCCAGCAGCTTGGGAGCGGGCCTAGTAACTAATGAAAAACTGTTTTTT.

This clone was seen only once. The gene calls are TRBV27 and TRBJ2-1; the D is unclear. The CDR3 consists of 11 residues. Looked up from germline, CDR1 is MNHEY and CDR2 is SMNVEV (reference sequence). The ends were cut back, 3 bases at V and 8 bases at J, with 5 bases in the middle. CDR3 DNA: TGTGCCAGCAGTTTTCTAGATGAGCAGTTCTTC. It translates to CASSFLDEQFF.

This clone was picked up one time. The rearrangement joins TRBV23-1 to TRBJ2-7; TRBD1 matches at 10 bases. TRBV23-1 is an ORF, with its function uncertain. This CDR3 has 16 amino acids. V was clipped by 1 base and J by 5 bases; unmatched bases: 8. The CDR3 region is CASSQLFGTGVDEQYF. As DNA, the CDR3 is TGCGCCAGCAGTCAATTGTTTGGGACAGGGGTTGACGAGCAGTACTTC.

This chain connects TRBV6-2 or TRBV6-3 to TRBJ2-1; TRBD2 might be the D (5 bases). V was clipped by 5 bases and J by 9 bases, with 11 bases between them. The germline V gene has CDR1 MNHEY and CDR2 SVGEGT. The CDR3 spans 12 residues. CDR3 protein: CASSEGYTEQFF. The CDR3 coding sequence is TGTGCCAGCAGTGAGGGTTATACTGAGCAGTTCTTC.

The chain couples TRBV24-1 to TRBJ1-1, with D possibly matching TRBD1 (5 bases). V gave up 9 bases and J gave up 11 bases, with 18 bases separating them. The germline CDR1 and CDR2 sequences are KGHDR and SFDVKD. This CDR3 spans 12 amino acids. The chain's CDR3 is CATHLTMGGAFF. The CDR3 DNA is TGTGCCACCCACCTTACGATGGGGGGGGCTTTCTTT.

J is TRBJ2-1 and V is TRBV5-6; a possible D gene is TRBD2 (6 bases). CDR3 length equals 15 residues. Germline CDR1 is SGHDT and CDR2 is YYEEEE. With 2 bases removed from V and 0 bases from J, the gap between germline ends came to 9 bases. CDR3 nucleotides: TGTGCCAGCAGCTTTCGGGGGAGCTCCTACAATGAGCAGTTCTTC. Protein sequence: CASSFRGSSYNEQFF.